This passage covers 14 T cell receptor beta chains from one sample sequenced in a study of T cell repertoires in cytomegalovirus infection. One entry per CDR3 protein results from TCRdb running MiXCR on the reads. This table has approximately 1,000,000 distinct CDR3 sequences, 31% appearing once. No antigens are known for them. Source: cultured CD8+ T cells from PBMCs, taken from culture after CMV antigen stimulation. These receptors came from a human donor in good health (CMV status not recorded). Some clones in this sample may be carry-over from other donors' samples.

This clonotype has more than one count but fewer than ten. V usage is TRBV5-1 and J usage is TRBJ2-7; perhaps TRBD1 as D (6 bases). Germline V gene lookup returns CDR1 SGHRS and CDR2 YFSETQ. This CDR3 has 15 residues. The V end lost 0 bases, the J end lost 1 base, and 11 bases lay between the germline ends. In nucleotides, the CDR3 is TGCGCCAGCAGCTTGGAACAGGGTCATTCCTACGAGCAGTACTTC. This encodes CASSLEQGHSYEQYF.

The chain joins TRBV29-1 to TRBJ1-2; D perhaps matches TRBD1 (5 bases). Germline loops: CDR1 SQVTM, CDR2 ANQGSEA. The CDR3 loop spans 11 amino acids. The ends were cut back, 8 bases at V and 6 bases at J, with 13 bases in the middle. The CDR3 protein is CSLWGEDGYTF. CDR3 nucleotide sequence: TGCAGCTTGTGGGGGGAGGATGGCTACACCTTC.

This clonotype came up a few times. As DNA, the CDR3 is TGTGCCAGCAGTGAAGCGCTGAGACAGGGTAGAGGGAAGCAGTACGTC. Amino acids: CASSEALRQGRGKQYV. V is TRBV2 and J is TRBJ2-7, with TRBD1 identical over 7 bases. The ends lost 0 bases at V and 8 bases at J; junction bases unmatched: 13. Germline CDR1 SNHLY, CDR2 FYNNEI. The CDR3 sequence is 16 residues long.

This clonotype showed up many times. V usage is TRBV7-2 and J usage is TRBJ1-1; D not resolved. Germline V CDR1 and CDR2: SGHTA, FQGNSA. This CDR3 has 14 amino acids. The ends were cut back, 5 bases at V and 0 bases at J, with 10 bases in the middle. The CDR3 nucleotides read TGTGCCAGCAGCCCAAGTCGGATGAACACTGAAGCTTTCTTT. Translation gives CASSPSRMNTEAFF.

CDR3 sequence: CSVVGRYSYEQYF. CDR3 coding DNA: TGCAGTGTCGTGGGGAGATATTCCTACGAGCAGTACTTC. This chain links TRBV20-1 with TRBJ2-7; the D gene is possibly TRBD2 (5 bases). The CDR3 is 13 amino acids. The germline V and J ends were trimmed by 7 bases and 1 base, with 14 bases remaining between them. The V gene's germline CDR1 is DFQATT and CDR2 SNEGSKA (reference sequence).

This clonotype has ten or more counts. The chain links TRBV12-3 or TRBV12-4 to TRBJ1-5; D unclear. This CDR3 contains 13 residues. Deletions cut 6 bases from V and 1 base from J, with 7 bases between. This chain's CDR3 is CASRHDSNQPQHF. In DNA form, the CDR3 reads TGTGCCAGCAGGCATGACAGCAATCAGCCCCAGCATTTT.

This clonotype came up many times. CDR3 DNA sequence: TGTGCCAGCAGCCCCAGACAGGCCCTGAACACTGAAGCTTTCTTT. This codes for CASSPRQALNTEAFF. The chain combines TRBV7-6 with TRBJ1-1; D possibly corresponds to TRBD1 (6 bases). V lost 5 bases and J lost 0, with 13 bases in between. Germline V gene lookup returns CDR1 SGHVS and CDR2 FNYEAQ. The CDR3 runs 15 residues. Filled out from reference TRBV7-6 and TRBJ1-1, the complete variable domain reads GAGVSQSPRYKVTKRGQDVALRCDPISGHVSLYWYRQALGQGPEFLTYFNYEAQQDKSGLPNDRFSAERPEGSISTLTIQRTEQRDSAMYRCASSPRQALNTEAFFGQGTRLTVV.

J is TRBJ2-2 and V is TRBV5-1, with D uncertain. CDR1 and CDR2 (germline): SGHRS, YFSETQ. V was shortened by 9 bases and J by 1 base, with 7 bases between the two germline ends. This CDR3 spans 12 amino acids. CDR3 in amino acids: CANSLNTGELFF. The CDR3 DNA reads as TGCGCCAACAGTCTGAACACCGGGGAGCTGTTTTTT.

V and J are TRBV5-4 and TRBJ2-1; D gene uncertain. The CDR3 totals 13 residues. V was cut by 0 bases and J by 7 bases, with 8 bases left in between. Germline V CDR1 and CDR2: SGHNT, YYREEE (reference sequence). The DNA for the CDR3 is TGTGCCAGCAGCTTGGACAAAGTAAATGAGCAGTTCTTC. Translated: CASSLDKVNEQFF.

A few counts support this clonotype. The chain couples TRBV6-2 or TRBV6-3 to TRBJ1-6; TRBD1 matches at 7 bases. V lost 5 bases to trimming and J lost 6 bases; unmatched junction nucleotides: 7. The CDR3 covers 15 residues. The V gene's germline CDR1 is MNHEY and CDR2 SVGEGT. CDR3: CASSRGQVLNSPLHF. DNA for the CDR3: TGTGCCAGCAGTCGTGGACAGGTCCTTAATTCACCCCTCCACTTT.

The chain combines TRBV7-9 with TRBJ1-5, with D perhaps TRBD1 (5 bases). The V end was cut by 5 bases, the J end by 10 bases, with 15 bases between. This CDR3 has 13 residues. Germline CDR1 reads SEHNR; CDR2 reads FQNEAQ (reference sequence). The CDR3 DNA reads as TGTGCCAGCAGCGCCCTTGGGGGGGAACCCCAGCATTTT. Translated, it gives CASSALGGEPQHF.

With respect to this clonotype: A much larger clone differs from this one at a single base, so this may be a read error. The chain links TRBV7-6 to TRBJ2-3; TRBD2 aligns across 7 bases. This CDR3 contains 15 residues. Trimming cost V 6 bases and J 3 bases; bases outside gene matches: 9. Germline CDR1 SGHVS, CDR2 FNYEAQ. The CDR3 DNA reads TGTGCCAGCAGTCAAGTCGAACTAGCGACAGATACGCAGTATTTT. It codes for CASSQVELATDTQYF.

V usage is TRBV6-2 or TRBV6-3 and J usage is TRBJ1-2; D ambiguous. V lost 5 bases and J lost 2, with 12 bases in between. The length of the CDR3 is 14 residues. Germline-derived CDR1 and CDR2 are MNHEY and SVGEGT. The CDR3 DNA follows: TGTGCCAGCAGTGGCGGAGGCTTCAACTATGGCTACACCTTC. Residues: CASSGGGFNYGYTF.

In its sample, this clonotype was seen a few times. This chain's CDR3 is CASSQDKGNYGYTF. CDR3 DNA sequence: TGTGCCAGCAGCCAAGATAAGGGAAACTATGGCTACACCTTC. The chain couples TRBV4-2 to TRBJ1-2; no reliable D call. Per germline, CDR1 LGHNA and CDR2 YNFKEQ. Trimming left V 0 bases short and J 2 bases short, with 7 bases between. This CDR3 has 14 residues.